The rows below give T cell receptor beta chains drawn from one sample of a study of blood T cell repertoires in COVID-19. The data were produced by immunoSEQ multiplex PCR, yet TCRdb's version contains in-frame clones alone and is incomplete. The data show about 360,000 clones, more than 75% seen once. Sample: peripheral blood. Receptors were obtained from a human donor in a cohort sampled during active COVID-19. Both conserved end residues are part of each CDR3. A D gene is named only where the DNA matches it firmly. The size of a clone is reported for some rows only, either as once, few or many, or as a class for expanded clones.

TRBD1	.	TRBV19	15	TRBJ1-1	CASSRTGTANTEAFF	TGTGCCAGTAGCCGAACCGGGACAGCGAACACTGAAGCTTTCTTT
TRBD1	.	TRBV5-1	16	TRBJ2-2	CASSSAGGVRTGELFF	TGCGCCAGCAGCTCAGCAGGGGGAGTGAGGACCGGGGAGCTGTTTTTT
.	.	TRBV5-1	13	TRBJ2-7	CANPLPSSYEQYF	TGCGCCAACCCGTTGCCCTCCAGCTACGAGCAGTACTTC
TRBD2	.	TRBV4-2	17	TRBJ2-1	CASSQAALAGGYNEQFF	TGTGCCAGCAGCCAAGCGGCGCTAGCGGGGGGGTACAATGAGCAGTTCTTC
.	.	TRBV5-1	11	TRBJ2-3	CASSQRDTQYF	TGCGCCAGCAGCCAGCGGGATACGCAGTATTTT
.	.	TRBV9	15	TRBJ2-7	CASSGVGSQGSEQYF	TGTGCCAGCAGCGGGGTTGGATCGCAGGGTAGCGAGCAGTACTTC
.	.	TRBV30	13	TRBJ1-1	CAWSDEGRTEAFF	TGTGCCTGGAGTGATGAGGGTAGGACTGAAGCTTTCTTT
.	.	TRBV4-1	15	TRBJ2-1	CASSTTSFDYNEQFF	TGCGCCAGCAGCACCACTAGCTTTGACTACAATGAGCAGTTCTTC
.	.	TRBV9	14	TRBJ1-1	CASSLSGGDTEAFF	TGTGCCAGCAGCTTGAGCGGGGGCGACACTGAAGCTTTCTTT
TRBD1	.	TRBV5-4	15	TRBJ2-5	CASSQNRGVRETQYF	TGTGCCAGCAGCCAAAACAGGGGGGTAAGAGAGACCCAGTACTTC
TRBD1	.	TRBV30	16	TRBJ1-6	CAWSAVWQGDNSPLHF	TGTGCCTGGAGTGCGGTTTGGCAGGGGGATAATTCACCCCTCCACTTT
.	once	TRBV2	14	TRBJ2-5	CASSKDSDSETQYF	TGTGCCAGCTCTAAGGACAGTGATTCTGAGACCCAGTACTTC
TRBD1	.	TRBV5-1	16	TRBJ2-3	CASSPPGTGYTDTQYF	TGCGCCAGCAGCCCGCCCGGGACAGGCTACACAGATACGCAGTATTTT
.	.	TRBV6-5	13	TRBJ1-1	CASRVKGGTEAFF	TGTGCCAGCAGGGTTAAAGGGGGCACTGAAGCTTTCTTT
.	.	TRBV11-2	14	TRBJ1-2	CASSLVRGGTAYTF	TGTGCCAGCAGCTTAGTCCGAGGCGGGACGGCCTACACCTTC
TRBD1	once	TRBV28	17	TRBJ1-4	CASTPMDRGPLREKLFF	TGTGCCAGCACCCCTATGGACAGGGGCCCGCTTCGCGAAAAACTGTTTTTT
TRBD2	few	TRBV28	13	TRBJ2-3	CASRRGGSDTQYF	TGTGCCAGCCGACGCGGGGGGTCAGATACGCAGTATTTT
TRBD1	.	TRBV6-5	14	TRBJ1-5	CASSKTGEMQPQHF	TGTGCCAGCAGTAAGACAGGGGAGATGCAGCCCCAGCATTTT
TRBD1	.	TRBV19	14	TRBJ2-2	CASRPGQEAGELFF	TGTGCCAGTAGGCCGGGACAGGAAGCCGGGGAGCTGTTTTTT
TRBD2	.	TRBV14	18	TRBJ2-1	CASSQPLGVAGLNNEQFF	TGTGCCAGCAGTCAACCATTGGGGGTAGCGGGGCTCAACAATGAGCAGTTCTTC
.	.	TRBV2	14	TRBJ2-3	CASKEELATDTQYF	TGTGCCAGCAAAGAAGAACTAGCCACAGATACGCAGTATTTT
.	.	TRBV19	12	TRBJ1-2	CASSKGNYGYTF	TGTGCCAGTAGTAAGGGGAACTATGGCTACACCTTC
.	.	TRBV30	17	TRBJ2-1	CAWSVRGNPNSYNEQFF	TGTGCCTGGAGTGTACGGGGGAACCCGAACTCCTACAATGAGCAGTTCTTC
TRBD1	.	TRBV20-1	14	TRBJ1-2	CSASLDRSNYGYTF	TGCAGTGCTAGTTTGGACAGGTCTAACTATGGCTACACCTTC
.	.	TRBV5-4	13	TRBJ1-4	CASSALREEKLFF	TGTGCCAGCAGCGCCTTACGCGAGGAAAAACTGTTTTTT
TRBD2	.	TRBV15	15	TRBJ2-7	CATTEGLAAGYEQYF	TGTGCCACCACTGAGGGACTAGCGGCGGGTTACGAGCAGTACTTC
TRBD1	.	TRBV11-2	16	TRBJ1-1	CASSFPKTGENTEAFF	TGTGCCAGCAGCTTCCCTAAGACAGGGGAGAACACTGAAGCTTTCTTT
.	.	TRBV18	19	TRBJ2-4	CASSPTPGTSDEAKNIQYF	TGTGCCAGCTCACCAACCCCAGGGACATCCGACGAGGCCAAAAACATTCAGTACTTC
.	.	TRBV2	12	TRBJ2-5	CASRIGGETQYF	TGTGCCAGCAGAATCGGGGGAGAGACCCAGTACTTC
.	once	TRBV6-1	16	TRBJ2-1	CASSEAGGAPYNEQFF	TGTGCCAGCAGTGAAGCTGGGGGGGCCCCCTACAATGAGCAGTTCTTC
TRBD1	.	TRBV30	15	TRBJ2-7	CAWSVPGTGSNEQYF	TGTGCCTGGAGTGTACCCGGGACAGGGTCTAATGAGCAGTACTTC
TRBD1	.	TRBV5-1	14	TRBJ2-7	CASSFRDRAYEQYF	TGCGCCAGCAGCTTCCGGGACAGGGCCTACGAGCAGTACTTC
.	.	TRBV5-5	14	TRBJ1-6	CASSLGAENSPLHF	TGTGCCAGCAGCTTGGGGGCAGAAAATTCACCCCTCCACTTT
TRBD1	.	TRBV6-5	14	TRBJ2-7	CASRGQGVPYEQYF	TGTGCCAGCAGGGGACAGGGGGTCCCCTACGAGCAGTACTTC
TRBD1	.	TRBV7-6	19	TRBJ2-1	CASSLRVTGEEARDNEQFF	TGTGCCAGCAGCTTGAGGGTGACAGGGGAAGAGGCTAGGGACAATGAGCAGTTCTTC
TRBD1	.	TRBV18	15	TRBJ2-1	CASSPSGTGGNEQFF	TGTGCCAGCTCACCCTCCGGGACAGGGGGCAATGAGCAGTTCTTC
TRBD1	.	TRBV19	16	TRBJ1-5	CASSILGQGAGQPQHF	TGTGCCAGTAGTATTTTGGGACAGGGGGCAGGACAGCCCCAGCATTTT
TRBD1	.	TRBV7-2	13	TRBJ1-6	CASSYGTESPLHF	TGTGCCAGCAGCTATGGGACAGAATCACCCCTCCACTTT
.	.	TRBV20-1	11	TRBJ1-2	CSASREPGYTF	TGCAGTGCTAGTAGGGAGCCCGGCTACACCTTC
.	.	TRBV6-5	14	TRBJ2-5	CASEPLSGVETQYF	TGTGCCAGCGAGCCCCTGTCGGGGGTGGAGACCCAGTACTTC
.	.	TRBV5-6	16	TRBJ1-6	CASSFPSGNYNSPLHF	TGTGCCAGCAGCTTCCCTAGCGGGAACTATAATTCACCCCTCCACTTT
.	.	TRBV9	14	TRBJ1-5	CASSGAVGGQPQHF	TGTGCCAGCAGCGGGGCCGTGGGGGGTCAGCCCCAGCATTTT
.	.	TRBV3-1/TRBV3-2	15	TRBJ1-1	CASSRTSGGETEAFF	TGTGCCAGCAGCCGCACCTCGGGGGGGGAAACTGAAGCTTTCTTT
.	.	TRBV21-1	20	TRBJ2-7	CASSKTKPDPTLVEVYEQYF	TGTGCCAGCAGCAAGACGAAGCCCGACCCCACATTAGTAGAGGTCTACGAGCAGTACTTC
TRBD1	.	TRBV30	14	TRBJ1-2	CAWSRDRNTYGYTF	TGTGCCTGGAGTCGGGACAGGAATACCTATGGCTACACCTTC
TRBD1	.	TRBV5-4	14	TRBJ1-3	CASSRDSSGNTIYF	TGTGCCAGCAGCCGGGACAGCTCTGGAAACACCATATATTTT
.	.	TRBV28	13	TRBJ2-7	CASGGLASYEQYF	TGTGCCAGCGGGGGTCTAGCGTCTTACGAGCAGTACTTC